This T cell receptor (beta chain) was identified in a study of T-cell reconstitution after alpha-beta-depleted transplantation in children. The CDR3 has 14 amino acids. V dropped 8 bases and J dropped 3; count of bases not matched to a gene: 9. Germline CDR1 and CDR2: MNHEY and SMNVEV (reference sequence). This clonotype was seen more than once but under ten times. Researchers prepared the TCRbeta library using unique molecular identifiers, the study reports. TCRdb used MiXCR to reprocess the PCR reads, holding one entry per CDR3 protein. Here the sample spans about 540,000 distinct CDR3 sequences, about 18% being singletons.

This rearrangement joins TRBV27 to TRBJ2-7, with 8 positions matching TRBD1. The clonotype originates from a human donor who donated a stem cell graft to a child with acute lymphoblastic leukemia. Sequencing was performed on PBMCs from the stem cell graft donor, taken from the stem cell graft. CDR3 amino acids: CASARGRANYEQYF. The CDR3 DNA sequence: TGTGCCAGCGCCAGGGGGCGCGCCAACTACGAGCAGTACTTC.